A single T cell receptor (beta chain) is shown here with its context. Mismatch with germline at one junction end may stem from a read error. The data derive from a study of Graves' ophthalmopathy and Graves' hyperthyroidism. RNA transcripts served as template for amplifying TCR beta CDR3 sequences. The first round was an RT-PCR with HTBI primers, and the second round was a multiplex PCR. TCRdb re-analysed the multiplex PCR reads in MiXCR, keeping a single row per CDR3 protein. The sample lists hundreds of thousands of distinct CDR3 sequences, approximately 21% occurring once. PBMCs came from approximately 9.6 ml of fresh peripheral blood. This receptor was taken from a woman between 18 and 30 years old with stable Graves' hyperthyroidism. Some clones in this sample may be carry-over from other donors' samples. Material: peripheral blood.

The CDR3 DNA sequence: TGCGCCAGCAGCTTGATACCAACCTACGAGCGGTACTTC. Residues: CASSLIPTYERYF. This chain joins TRBV5-1 and TRBJ2-7; unclear D gene. Germline-derived CDR1 and CDR2 are SGHRS and YFSETQ. There are 13 residues in the CDR3.